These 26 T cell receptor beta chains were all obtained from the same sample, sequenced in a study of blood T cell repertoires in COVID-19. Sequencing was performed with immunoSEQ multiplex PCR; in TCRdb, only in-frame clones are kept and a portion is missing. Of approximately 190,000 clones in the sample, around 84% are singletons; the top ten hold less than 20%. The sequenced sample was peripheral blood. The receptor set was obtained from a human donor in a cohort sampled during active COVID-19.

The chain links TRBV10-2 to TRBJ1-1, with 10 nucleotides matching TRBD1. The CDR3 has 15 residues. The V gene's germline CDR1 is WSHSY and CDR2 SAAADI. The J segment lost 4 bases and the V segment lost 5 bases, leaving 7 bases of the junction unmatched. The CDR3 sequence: CASSQTGGPATEAFF. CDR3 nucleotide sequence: TGCGCCAGCAGTCAGACAGGGGGCCCCGCCACTGAAGCTTTCTTT.

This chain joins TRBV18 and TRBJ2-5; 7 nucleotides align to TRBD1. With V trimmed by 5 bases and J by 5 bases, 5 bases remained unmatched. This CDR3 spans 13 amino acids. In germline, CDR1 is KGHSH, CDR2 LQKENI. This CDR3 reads CASSSGQAETQYF. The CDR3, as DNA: TGTGCCAGCTCATCAGGACAGGCGGAGACCCAGTACTTC. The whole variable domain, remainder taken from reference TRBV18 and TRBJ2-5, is NAGVMQNPRHLVRRRGQEARLRCSPMKGHSHVYWYRQLPEEGLKFMVYLQKENIIDESGMPKERFSAEFPKEGPSILRIQQVVRGDSAAYFCASSSGQAETQYFGPGTRLLVL.

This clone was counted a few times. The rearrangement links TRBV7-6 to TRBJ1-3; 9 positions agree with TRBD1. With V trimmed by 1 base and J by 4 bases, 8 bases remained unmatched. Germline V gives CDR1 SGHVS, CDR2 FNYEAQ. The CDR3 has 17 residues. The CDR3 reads CASSLGGTGLAGNTIYF. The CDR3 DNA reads TGTGCCAGCAGCTTAGGGGGGACAGGGCTTGCAGGAAACACCATATATTTT.

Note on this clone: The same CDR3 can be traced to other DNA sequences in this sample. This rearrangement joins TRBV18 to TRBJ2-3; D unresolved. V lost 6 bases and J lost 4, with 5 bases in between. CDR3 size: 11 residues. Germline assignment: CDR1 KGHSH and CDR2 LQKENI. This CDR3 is CASSPADTQYF. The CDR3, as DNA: TGTGCCAGCTCCCCGGCAGATACGCAGTATTTT.

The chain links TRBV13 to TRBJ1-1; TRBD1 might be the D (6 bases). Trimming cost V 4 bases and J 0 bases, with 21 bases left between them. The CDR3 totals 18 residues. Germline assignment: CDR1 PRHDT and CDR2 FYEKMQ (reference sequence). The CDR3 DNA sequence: TGTGCCAGCAGCTGGTGGGACAACCGAAGATCCATGAACACTGAAGCTTTCTTT. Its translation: CASSWWDNRRSMNTEAFF.

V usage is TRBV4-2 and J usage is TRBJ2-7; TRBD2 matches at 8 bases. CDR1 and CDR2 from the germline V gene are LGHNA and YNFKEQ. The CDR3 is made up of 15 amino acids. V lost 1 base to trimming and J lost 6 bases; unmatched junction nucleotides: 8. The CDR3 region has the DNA TGTGCCAGCAGCCAAGTGGACGGGAGGGCCCGCGAGCAGTACTTC. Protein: CASSQVDGRAREQYF.

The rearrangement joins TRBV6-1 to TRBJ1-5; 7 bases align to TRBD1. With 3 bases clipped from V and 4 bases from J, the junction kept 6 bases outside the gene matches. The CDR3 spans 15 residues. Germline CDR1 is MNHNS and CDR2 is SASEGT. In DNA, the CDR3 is TGTGCCAGCAGTGATCTACTCAGGGGGAATCAGCCCCAGCATTTT. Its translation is CASSDLLRGNQPQHF.

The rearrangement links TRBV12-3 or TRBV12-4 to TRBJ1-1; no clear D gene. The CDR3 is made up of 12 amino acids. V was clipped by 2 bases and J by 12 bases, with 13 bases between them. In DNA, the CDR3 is TGTGCCAGCAGTTTACCCCCTGCGGGAACTTTCTTT. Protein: CASSLPPAGTFF.

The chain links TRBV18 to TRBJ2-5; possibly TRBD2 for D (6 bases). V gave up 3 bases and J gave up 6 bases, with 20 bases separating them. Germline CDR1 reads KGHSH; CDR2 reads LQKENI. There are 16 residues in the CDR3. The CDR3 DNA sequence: TGTGCCAGCTCACCCCCCTGGGCTAGCGCTGTACAGACCCAGTACTTC. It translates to CASSPPWASAVQTQYF.

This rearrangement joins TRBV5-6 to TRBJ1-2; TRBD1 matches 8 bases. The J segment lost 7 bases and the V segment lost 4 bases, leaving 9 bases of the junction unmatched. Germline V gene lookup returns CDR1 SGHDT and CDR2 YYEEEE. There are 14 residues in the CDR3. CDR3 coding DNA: TGTGCCAGCAGCAGCGAACAGGGGGTGCTTGGCTACACCTTC. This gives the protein CASSSEQGVLGYTF.

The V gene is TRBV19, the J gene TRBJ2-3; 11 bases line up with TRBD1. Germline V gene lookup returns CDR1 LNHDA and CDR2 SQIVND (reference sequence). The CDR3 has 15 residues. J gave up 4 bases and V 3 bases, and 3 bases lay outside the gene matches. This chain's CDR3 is CASSMLGQGADTQYF. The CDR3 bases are TGTGCCAGTAGTATGTTGGGACAGGGGGCAGATACGCAGTATTTT.

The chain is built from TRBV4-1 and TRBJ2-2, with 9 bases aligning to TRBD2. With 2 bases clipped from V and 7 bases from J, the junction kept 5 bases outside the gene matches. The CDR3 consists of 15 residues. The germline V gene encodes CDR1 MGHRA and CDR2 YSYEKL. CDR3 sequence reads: CASSQIGGRVGELFF. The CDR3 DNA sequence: TGCGCCAGCAGCCAAATCGGCGGGAGGGTCGGGGAGCTGTTTTTT.

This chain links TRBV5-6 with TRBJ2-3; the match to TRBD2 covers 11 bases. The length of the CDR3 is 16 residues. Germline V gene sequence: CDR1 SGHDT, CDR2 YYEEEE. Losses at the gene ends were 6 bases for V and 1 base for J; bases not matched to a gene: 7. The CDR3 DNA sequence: TGTGCCAGCAACAATATACTAGCGGGGGGCACAGATACGCAGTATTTT. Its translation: CASNNILAGGTDTQYF. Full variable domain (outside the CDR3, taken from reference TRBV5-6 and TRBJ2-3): DAGVTQSPTHLIKTRGQQVTLRCSPKSGHDTVSWYQQALGQGPQFIFQYYEEEERQRGNFPDRFSGHQFPNYSSELNVNALLLGDSALYLCASNNILAGGTDTQYFGPGTRLTVL.

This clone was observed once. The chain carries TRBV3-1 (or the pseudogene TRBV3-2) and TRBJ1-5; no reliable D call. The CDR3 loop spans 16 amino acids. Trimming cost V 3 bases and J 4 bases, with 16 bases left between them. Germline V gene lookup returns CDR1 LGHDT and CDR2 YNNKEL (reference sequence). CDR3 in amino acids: CASSHTSGGLNQPQHF. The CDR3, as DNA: TGTGCCAGCAGCCACACTTCCGGAGGCTTGAATCAGCCCCAGCATTTT.

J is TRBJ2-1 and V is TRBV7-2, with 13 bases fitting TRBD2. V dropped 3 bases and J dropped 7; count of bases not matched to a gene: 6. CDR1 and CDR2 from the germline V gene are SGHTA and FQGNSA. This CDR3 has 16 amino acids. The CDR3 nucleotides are TGTGCCAGCAGCTTTTTACTAGCGGGAGGGAGGAATGAGCAGTTCTTC. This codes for CASSFLLAGGRNEQFF.

The CDR3 sequence: CASKNDRGSLYEQYF. In nucleotides, the CDR3 is TGTGCCAGCAAAAATGACAGGGGTAGTCTTTACGAGCAGTACTTC. This chain joins TRBV5-4 and TRBJ2-7; TRBD1 matches at 8 bases. V was clipped by 6 bases and J by 4 bases; unmatched bases: 12. Germline lookup yields CDR1 SGHNT and CDR2 YYREEE (reference sequence). The CDR3 contains 15 residues.

The CDR3 sequence: CASRNSGNTGELFF. The CDR3, as DNA: TGTGCCAGTAGGAATAGCGGGAACACCGGGGAGCTGTTTTTT. The chain links TRBV19 to TRBJ2-2; D is perhaps TRBD2 (6 bases). The ends were cut back, 6 bases at V and 1 base at J, with 9 bases in the middle. Germline assignment: CDR1 LNHDA and CDR2 SQIVND (reference sequence). The CDR3 extends over 14 amino acids. Full variable domain (rest looked up from reference TRBV19 and TRBJ2-2): DGGITQSPKYLFRKEGQNVTLSCEQNLNHDAMYWYRQDPGQGLRLIYYSQIVNDFQKGDIAEGYSVSREKKESFPLTVTSAQKNPTAFYLCASRNSGNTGELFFGEGSRLTVL.

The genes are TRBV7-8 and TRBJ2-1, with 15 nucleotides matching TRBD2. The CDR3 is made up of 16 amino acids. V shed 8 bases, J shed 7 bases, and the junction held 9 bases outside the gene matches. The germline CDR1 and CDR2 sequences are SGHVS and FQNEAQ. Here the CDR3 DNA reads TGTGCCAGCTACCATCCCGGGACTAGCGGGAGGAATGAGCAGTTCTTC. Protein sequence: CASYHPGTSGRNEQFF.

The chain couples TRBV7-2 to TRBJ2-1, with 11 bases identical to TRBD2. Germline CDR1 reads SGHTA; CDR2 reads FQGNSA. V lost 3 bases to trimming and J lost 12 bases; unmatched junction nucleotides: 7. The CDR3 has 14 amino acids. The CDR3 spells CASSFRSGRDAQFF. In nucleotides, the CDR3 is TGTGCCAGCAGCTTCCGTAGCGGGAGGGACGCGCAGTTCTTC.

CDR3: CASSSGLADYTDTQYF. CDR3 coding DNA: TGTGCCAGCAGCTCGGGACTAGCGGACTACACAGATACGCAGTATTTT. This chain connects TRBV7-9 to TRBJ2-3, with 11 bases fitting TRBD2. Trimming at V came to 4 bases and at J to 2 bases, leaving 5 bases not matched to a gene. The germline CDR1 and CDR2 sequences are SEHNR and FQNEAQ (reference sequence). The CDR3 is 16 residues long.

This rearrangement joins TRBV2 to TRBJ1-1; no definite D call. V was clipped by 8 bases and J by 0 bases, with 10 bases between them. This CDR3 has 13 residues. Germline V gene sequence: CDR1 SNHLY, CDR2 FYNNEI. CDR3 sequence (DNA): TGTGCCAGCTCTATTAGTATGAACACTGAAGCTTTCTTT. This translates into CASSISMNTEAFF.

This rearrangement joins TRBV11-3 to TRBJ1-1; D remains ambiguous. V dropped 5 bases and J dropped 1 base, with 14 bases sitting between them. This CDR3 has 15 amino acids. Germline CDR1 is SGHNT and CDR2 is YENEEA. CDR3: CASSRGVSENTEAFF. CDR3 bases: TGTGCCAGCAGCAGAGGAGTCTCCGAGAACACTGAAGCTTTCTTT.

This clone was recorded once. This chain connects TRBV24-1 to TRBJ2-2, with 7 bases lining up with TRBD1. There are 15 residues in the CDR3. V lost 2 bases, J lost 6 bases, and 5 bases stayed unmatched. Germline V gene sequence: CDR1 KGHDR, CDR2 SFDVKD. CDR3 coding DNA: TGTGCCACCAGTGATTCGACAGGGATCGCCGGGGAGCTGTTTTTT. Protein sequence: CATSDSTGIAGELFF.

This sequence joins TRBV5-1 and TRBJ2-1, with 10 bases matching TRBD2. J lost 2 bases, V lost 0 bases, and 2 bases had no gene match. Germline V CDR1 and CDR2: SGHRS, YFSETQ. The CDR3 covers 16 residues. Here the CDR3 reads CASSLERGGPYNEQFF. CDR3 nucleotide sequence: TGCGCCAGCAGCTTGGAGCGGGGGGGCCCCTACAATGAGCAGTTCTTC.

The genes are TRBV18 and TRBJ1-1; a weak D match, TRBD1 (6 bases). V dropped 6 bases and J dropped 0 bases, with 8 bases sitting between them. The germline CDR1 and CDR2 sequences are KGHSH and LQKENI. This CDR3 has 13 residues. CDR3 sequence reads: CASSRTVNTEAFF. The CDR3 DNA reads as TGTGCCAGCTCCCGGACAGTGAACACTGAAGCTTTCTTT.

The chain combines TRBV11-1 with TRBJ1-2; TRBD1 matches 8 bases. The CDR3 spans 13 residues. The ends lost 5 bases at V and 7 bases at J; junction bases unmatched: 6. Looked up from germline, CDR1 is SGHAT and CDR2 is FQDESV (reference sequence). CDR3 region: CASSAGQALGYTF. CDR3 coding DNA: TGTGCCAGCAGCGCGGGACAGGCCCTTGGCTACACCTTC.